These 18 T cell receptor beta chains came from one sample sequenced in a study of T cells of healthy individuals (dated by TCRdb to the late 2010s). Library preparation employed 5' RACE. The reads were generated on an Illumina MiSeq. TCRdb took the public reads, trimmed them with fastp at Q25, ran MiXCR for clone calling and kept in-frame beta chains. Identical CDR3 protein sequences are pooled into one entry, listed with their most common genes and DNA. Counted in this sample were approximately 52,000 distinct CDR3 sequences; about 15% of them appeared once. Roughly a sixth of the sample is taken by the ten largest. The receptors were gathered from a human donor in good health.

J is TRBJ1-1 and V is TRBV6-5; TRBD1 agrees at 12 bases. The CDR3 spans 17 residues. J gave up 6 bases and V 0 bases, and 8 bases lay outside the gene matches. Germline values: CDR1 MNHEY, CDR2 SVGAGI. The CDR3 DNA reads as TGTGCCAGCAGTTACTCAGGGACAGGGGGCGGTATCGCTGAAGCTTTCTTT. Residues: CASSYSGTGGGIAEAFF.

This clonotype was seen many times. The CDR3 loop is CASSLSGAYEQYF. DNA for the CDR3: TGTGCCAGCAGCCTAAGCGGAGCCTACGAGCAGTACTTC. The chain combines TRBV6-2 or TRBV6-3 with TRBJ2-7, with a tentative D call TRBD2 (5 bases). Trimming took 6 bases from V and 2 from J, leaving 11 bases between them. Germline lookup yields CDR1 MNHEY and CDR2 SVGEGT. This CDR3 comprises 13 residues.

There are many counts of this clonotype. The genes are TRBV6-2 or TRBV6-3 and TRBJ2-1; TRBD2 might be the D (5 bases). Trimming pared 5 bases from V and 2 bases from J, leaving 16 bases between. The CDR3 is made up of 16 amino acids. In germline, CDR1 is MNHEY, CDR2 SVGEGT. CDR3 DNA: TGTGCCAGCAGTCGGTCTGGCCCAGCGGCCTACAATGAGCAGTTCTTC. Translated, it gives CASSRSGPAAYNEQFF.

This clonotype was found many times. The chain employs TRBV20-1 and TRBJ2-3, with 8 nucleotides matching TRBD2. V was clipped by 0 bases and J by 4 bases; unmatched bases: 6. The CDR3 is 15 amino acids. CDR1 is DFQATT, CDR2 SNEGSKA, per germline (reference sequence). The CDR3 spells CSARDSAGVSDTQYF. The CDR3, as DNA: TGCAGTGCTAGAGATTCAGCGGGAGTCTCAGATACGCAGTATTTT.

This chain uses TRBV20-1 with TRBJ2-3; no reliable D call. The CDR3 sequence is 15 residues long. V was shortened by 3 bases and J by 0 bases, with 13 bases between the two germline ends. Germline V gene sequence: CDR1 DFQATT, CDR2 SNEGSKA (reference sequence). CDR3: CSASDPAYSTDTQYF. The CDR3 coding sequence is TGCAGTGCTAGTGACCCAGCGTATAGCACAGATACGCAGTATTTT.

This clonotype has ten or more counts. The chain recombines TRBV28 with TRBJ2-7; 12 nucleotides match TRBD2. Germline V gives CDR1 MDHEN, CDR2 SYDVKM. V lost 6 bases and J lost 3; bases outside the gene matches: 3. The CDR3 length is 14 residues. CDR3 residues: CASSQTSGSYEQYF. The CDR3 DNA follows: TGTGCCAGCAGCCAGACTAGCGGGAGCTACGAGCAGTACTTC.

This clonotype was detected many times. This chain uses TRBV5-4 with TRBJ2-5; D is undetermined. The germline V gene has CDR1 SGHNT and CDR2 YYREEE (reference sequence). Trimming cost V 5 bases and J 5 bases, with 7 bases left between them. This CDR3 has 11 residues. CDR3 sequence: CASRTEETQYF. The CDR3 DNA is TGTGCCAGCAGGACTGAGGAGACCCAGTACTTC. Full variable domain (rest looked up from reference TRBV5-4 and TRBJ2-5): ETGVTQSPTHLIKTRGQQVTLRCSSQSGHNTVSWYQQALGQGPQFIFQYYREEENGRGNFPPRFSGLQFPNYSSELNVNALELDDSALYLCASRTEETQYFGPGTRLLVL.

This clonotype was recorded many times. The V and J genes are TRBV13 and TRBJ1-4; 9 bases are a match to TRBD1. The CDR3 totals 15 residues. Germline-derived CDR1 and CDR2 are PRHDT and FYEKMQ (reference sequence). Germline trimming cut 5 bases from V and 7 bases from J; bases unmatched to any gene: 8. The CDR3 region is CASSPPGQGPEKLFF. In nucleotides, the CDR3 is TGTGCCAGCAGCCCGCCGGGACAGGGTCCTGAAAAACTGTTTTTT.

This clonotype was observed at least ten times. The J gene is TRBJ2-3, the V gene TRBV7-8, with D unresolved. This CDR3 region has 16 residues. Germline V lookup: CDR1 SGHVS, CDR2 FQNEAQ. V was shortened by 6 bases and J by 0 bases, with 16 bases between the two germline ends. The CDR3 sequence: CASSISYISSTDTQYF. DNA for the CDR3: TGTGCCAGCAGTATAAGCTATATCTCTAGCACAGATACGCAGTATTTT.

The genes are TRBV6-2 or TRBV6-3 and TRBJ1-1; no firm D call. V was pared by 0 bases and J by 0 bases, with 5 bases between. The CDR3 runs 14 residues. CDR1 MNHEY and CDR2 SVGEGT come from the germline V gene. The CDR3 DNA reads TGTGCCAGCAGTTACTCGGCCGTGAACACTGAAGCTTTCTTT. The encoded protein is CASSYSAVNTEAFF.

This clonotype was found many times. This sequence joins TRBV15 and TRBJ1-1; no definite D call. The CDR3 contains 16 residues. V lost 0 bases to trimming and J lost 11 bases, with 22 bases between them. Germline values: CDR1 LNHNV, CDR2 YYDKDF (reference sequence). Here the CDR3 DNA reads TGTGCCACCAGCAGAGATCTCGGCGGACGGCTGAGCTTGGCTTTCTTT. Translation gives CATSRDLGGRLSLAFF.

This clonotype came up many times. The V call is TRBV20-1, the J call TRBJ2-2; 7 bases map to TRBD2. With V trimmed by 2 bases and J by 5 bases, 8 bases remained unmatched. This CDR3 spans 15 amino acids. Germline CDR1 DFQATT, CDR2 SNEGSKA (reference sequence). DNA for the CDR3: TGCAGTGCTAGATCCTGGGGGGAGGGGACCGGGGAGCTGTTTTTT. It yields the protein CSARSWGEGTGELFF.

This clonotype was seen only a few times. V gene TRBV19 combines with J gene TRBJ2-6, with D maybe TRBD1 (5 bases). This CDR3 region has 15 residues. V was pared by 6 bases and J by 3 bases, with 12 bases between. Germline CDR1 reads LNHDA; CDR2 reads SQIVND (reference sequence). The CDR3 region is CASRRQWIGANVLTF. The CDR3 DNA sequence: TGTGCCAGTAGAAGACAGTGGATTGGGGCCAACGTCCTGACTTTC.

This clonotype was recorded many times. V usage is TRBV7-9 and J usage is TRBJ2-1; 7 positions match TRBD2. J gave up 9 bases and V 5 bases, and 10 bases lay outside the gene matches. The CDR3 has 14 amino acids. Germline-derived CDR1 and CDR2 are SEHNR and FQNEAQ (reference sequence). CDR3 sequence (DNA): TGTGCCAGCAGCGGATCTAGCGGTACGGGTGAGCAGTTCTTC. It codes for CASSGSSGTGEQFF. Filled out from reference TRBV7-9 and TRBJ2-1, the complete variable domain reads DTGVSQNPRHKITKRGQNVTFRCDPISEHNRLYWYRQTLGQGPEFLTYFQNEAQLEKSRLLSDRFSAERPKGSFSTLEIQRTEQGDSAMYLCASSGSSGTGEQFFGPGTRLTVL.

The sample holds a few counts of this clonotype. The chain recombines TRBV20-1 with TRBJ1-3, with D uncertain. The CDR3 consists of 13 residues. V lost 7 bases and J 1 base, leaving 11 bases between the germline ends. CDR1 and CDR2 from the germline V gene are DFQATT and SNEGSKA (reference sequence). CDR3 protein: CSDPDGSGNTIYF. The CDR3 DNA reads as TGCAGTGATCCCGACGGATCTGGAAACACCATATATTTT.

This clonotype appeared many times. This chain connects TRBV5-1 to TRBJ2-7; 10 nucleotides agree with TRBD1. The CDR3 sequence is 14 residues long. With 7 bases clipped from V and 1 base from J, the junction kept 5 bases outside the gene matches. The germline V gene has CDR1 SGHRS and CDR2 YFSETQ. The CDR3 is CASGGTGASYEQYF. CDR3 DNA: TGCGCCAGCGGTGGGACAGGGGCTTCCTACGAGCAGTACTTC.

The chain has TRBV29-1 and TRBJ2-5, with D uncertain. This CDR3 contains 17 residues. The V end was cut by 0 bases, the J end by 3 bases, with 20 bases between. Germline loops: CDR1 SQVTM, CDR2 ANQGSEA. CDR3 in amino acids: CSVEDWVPGVTKETQYF. CDR3 sequence (DNA): TGCAGCGTTGAAGATTGGGTCCCCGGTGTGACGAAAGAGACCCAGTACTTC.

This clonotype was seen more than once but under ten times. The V gene is TRBV20-1, the J gene TRBJ1-4, with no clear D. CDR3 length equals 15 residues. Looked up from germline, CDR1 is DFQATT and CDR2 is SNEGSKA (reference sequence). Trimming removed 3 bases from V and 4 bases from J, with 15 bases in between. CDR3 residues: CSASVVGYYNEKLFF. Written as DNA, the CDR3 is TGCAGTGCTAGCGTGGTGGGGTATTATAATGAAAAACTGTTTTTT.